This T cell receptor beta chain comes out of a study of response to subunit inactivated influenza vaccine. From the RT-PCR reads, TCRdb called clonotypes with MiXCR, one entry per CDR3 protein. The profile shows some 800,000 distinct CDR3 sequences, approximately 22% of them singletons. Overall study results and limits: Authors suggested seasonal influenza vaccinations each recruit few new T cells.

This clonotype was detected a few times. The target antigen is unknown. The CDR3 loop spans 13 amino acids. V was pared by 5 bases and J by 3 bases, with 13 bases between. CDR1 is SQVTM and CDR2 is ANQGSEA in the germline V gene. J is TRBJ1-1 and V is TRBV29-1, with a tentative D call TRBD1 (6 bases). The TCR originated in a man aged 50 or older who received an inactivated influenza vaccine. Sequenced here: PBMCs from blood, sampled 4 to 6 days after vaccination. The CDR3 loop is CSVLTGLDTEAFF. DNA of the CDR3: TGCAGCGTTCTAACAGGGTTGGACACTGAAGCTTTCTTT.